One TCR beta chain is described in this entry. The antigen it binds to is not known. No base qualities exist here, and no much larger clone lies one base off it. Receptors were amplified or captured by multiplex PCR. Sequencing was carried out with an Illumina HiSeq 4000. TCR beta libraries were built with iRepertoire HTBI primers and Arm-PCR amplification of CDR3 regions. Before sequencing, the PCR products underwent gel purification. As for the authors' bioinformatics: Gene usage analysis of CDR3 amino acid clonotypes relied on the 55 to 80 TRBV and about 15 TRBJ segments identified across samples. Filtered high-quality paired reads were merged into contigs using COPE and FqMerger. BLAST was used to align contigs to IMGT TRBV, TRBD and TRBJ reference genes, and CDR3 was defined according to IMGT. Highly expanded clones were defined as clonotypes with a frequency above 0.1%. Shannon entropy was used to measure repertoire diversity, and the Gini coefficient was used to measure V-J evenness. Clonotypes shared by more than one individual were considered public. TCRdb reworked the public reads: Q25 trimming with fastp, MiXCR clone assembly, productive beta chains retained. Under each unique CDR3 protein, matching rows form one entry showing the most common genes and DNA. These V and J calls derive from TCRdb rather than the authors' analysis. Within this sample are 500,000 to 700,000 distinct CDR3 sequences, with about 30% of them counted one time only. The top ten hold 40% to 55% of the sample.

This specimen comes from a study of regulatory T cells in long-lasting Graves disease (dated by TCRdb to about 2021). Broadly, across the study: To count as having persistent Graves' disease, a patient had to have received antithyroid drug treatment for over 5 years with TSH receptor autoantibodies remaining persistently positive. Persistent Graves' disease patients were compared with newly diagnosed Graves' disease patients by peripheral blood TCR sequencing and RNA sequencing. The study was conducted in China and was registered as a clinical trial. A total of approximately 35 samples underwent TCR sequencing: around 13 from persistent and some 20 from newly diagnosed Graves' disease patients. Antithyroid drugs had been taken for about 10.3 years on average by persistent Graves' disease patients in the clinical cohort.

From the cysteine through the phenylalanine, the CDR3 covers 12 amino acids. Of all the DNA, just the CDR3 is kept, 36 bases in frame from base 1. CDR1 DFQATT and CDR2 SNEGSKA are derived from the germline V gene (reference sequence). For this chain, trimming is 2 bases at the V end and 3 bases at the J end, and the number of junction bases without a gene match is 1. Broad study findings and their caveats: Only the TCR beta chain was sequenced and analyzed. More public clonotypes were shared among persistent patients (approximately 3,000) than among newly diagnosed patients (966). Preferential use of TRBV28, TRBJ1-2 and TRBJ2-5 was observed in persistent disease, whereas TRBV20-1 and TRBJ2-1 were favored in newly diagnosed disease. Compared with newly diagnosed patients, persistent Graves' disease patients had lower TCR Shannon entropy and fewer highly expanded clones, which suggests clonal expansion. Only peripheral blood was studied, because thyroid tissue, the primary lesion, was inaccessible. The authors noted that the small sample size was a limitation that may lower accuracy.

The time point label for this specimen denotes: persistent/refractory GD, antithyroid drugs over 5 years with positive TRAb. For both TCR sequencing and RNA sequencing, RNA was extracted from PBMCs in TRIzol. Graves' disease was diagnosed according to American Thyroid Association guidelines. Patients were recruited from an endocrinology department in Xi'an, China. Each patient gave approximately 10 milliliters of peripheral blood, collected in an EDTA anticoagulant tube. Ficoll Paque Plus density gradient separation was used to isolate PBMCs, and no additional T cell sorting was done. RNA quality was checked with an Agilent 2100 Bioanalyzer and agarose gel, and concentration with a NanoDrop 2000.

Sequenced material: peripheral blood mononuclear cells (PBMCs), taken when the disease was refractory, from a patient treated with antithyroid drugs. The chain employs TRBV20-1 and TRBJ2-7, with 7 bases in between that match TRBD1. The TCR sequence derives from a female donor with Graves disease. The DNA sequence reads TGCAGTGCTAGAAGACAGGGCTACGAGCAGTACTTC. This is translated as CSARRQGYEQYF.